The 7 T cell receptor beta chains listed next were all sequenced from one sample in a study of response to subunit inactivated influenza vaccine. TCRdb re-called the RT-PCR reads through MiXCR, storing one row per CDR3 protein. This table holds under 850,000 distinct CDR3 sequences, approximately 18% found once. The sequencing here drew on PBMCs from blood, taken around 5 days after vaccination. These receptors came from a man aged 50-60 years who received an inactivated influenza vaccine.

The gene calls are TRBV5-1 and TRBJ2-7, with D uncertain. Trimming took off 5 bases at V and 2 bases at J, with 11 bases between the two ends. CDR3 length equals 13 residues. Germline values: CDR1 SGHRS, CDR2 YFSETQ. The CDR3 nucleotides are TGCGCCAGCAGTGAGTCCTTGACCTACGAGCAGTACTTC. Amino acids: CASSESLTYEQYF. Filled out from reference TRBV5-1 and TRBJ2-7, the complete variable domain reads KAGVTQTPRYLIKTRGQQVTLSCSPISGHRSVSWYQQTPGQGLQFLFEYFSETQRNKGNFPGRFSGRQFSNSRSEMNVSTLELGDSALYLCASSESLTYEQYFGPGTRLTVT.

The chain links TRBV5-1 to TRBJ2-7; tentative D call: TRBD1 (5 bases). Deletions cut 1 base from V and 3 bases from J, with 11 bases between. The CDR3 has 14 residues. Germline assignment: CDR1 SGHRS and CDR2 YFSETQ. CDR3 in DNA: TGCGCCAGCAGCTTGCAGGGTAGTGGCTACGAGCAGTACTTC. It encodes CASSLQGSGYEQYF.

The CDR3 DNA reads as TGTGCCAGCAGTCGCGGGTTAGGGAAGGGTGACTATGGCTACACCTTC. Translating gives CASSRGLGKGDYGYTF. The chain couples TRBV12-3 or TRBV12-4 to TRBJ1-2; the D is unclear. Trimming cost V 5 bases and J 3 bases, with 19 bases left between them. The CDR3 covers 16 residues.

The gene calls are TRBV4-1 and TRBJ2-5, with D possibly TRBD1 on 6 matching bases. Germline CDR1 MGHRA, CDR2 YSYEKL. CDR3 length: 16 residues. Trimming removed 1 base at V and 2 bases at J, with 14 bases between. Here the CDR3 DNA reads TGCGCCAGCAGCCAAGGGGATGGACAGTTTCAAGAGACCCAGTACTTC. This translates into CASSQGDGQFQETQYF.

The chain carries TRBV7-3 and TRBJ2-5, with a weak D call TRBD2 (6 bases). Germline values: CDR1 SGHTA, CDR2 FQGTGA. The CDR3 is 13 residues long. Trimming took 0 bases from V and 9 from J, leaving 11 bases between them. The CDR3 is CASSLTQGEAQYF. DNA for the CDR3: TGTGCCAGCAGCTTAACCCAAGGGGAGGCCCAGTACTTC.

This clonotype was counted ten times or more. The chain is built from TRBV4-2 and TRBJ2-7; D uncertain. CDR1 and CDR2 from the germline V gene are LGHNA and YNFKEQ. The CDR3 has 17 amino acids. The V gene lost 4 bases and the J gene lost 4 bases, with 23 bases spanning the gap. CDR3 residues: CASSLVSPTGAVYEQYF. The DNA of the CDR3 is TGTGCCAGCAGCCTCGTAAGTCCAACTGGTGCCGTTTACGAGCAGTACTTC.

V is TRBV29-1 and J is TRBJ2-3; no clear D. Germline CDR1 is SQVTM and CDR2 is ANQGSEA. This CDR3 is 15 amino acids long. V was shortened by 3 bases and J by 0 bases, with 13 bases between the two germline ends. CDR3 coding DNA: TGCAGCGTTGAGCATACAGAGACTAGCACAGATACGCAGTATTTT. Translating gives CSVEHTETSTDTQYF.